This T cell receptor beta chain was captured by sequencing in a study of cytomegalovirus exposure and HLA in healthy donors. Remarks on this clone: The antigen is undetermined.

Losses at the gene ends were 2 bases for V and 2 bases for J; bases not matched to a gene: 2. The CDR3 contains 15 residues. Germline V gene lookup returns CDR1 SNHLY and CDR2 FYNNEI. 13 Jbeta primers and 60 Vbeta primers were used for the PCR. Sequencing was performed with immunoSEQ multiplex PCR; in TCRdb, only in-frame clones are kept and a portion is missing. Its table lists around 84,000 clones. Overall study results and limits: A missense DCLRE1C variant was associated with V- and J-gene trimming of TCR beta chains in a later analysis, and an independent cohort replicated the association. Some segments of the V type, notably TRBV6-2 and TRBV6-3, were excluded as indistinguishable. Three CMV-associated chains proved CMV antigen-specific in vitro.

This clonotype originated in a man aged 30 to 39 in good health and CMV-seronegative. The sequenced material came from PBMCs. V and J are TRBV2 and TRBJ2-7; TRBD2 agrees at 11 bases. The CDR3 loop reads CASSERLAGPYEQYF. CDR3 sequence (DNA): TGTGCCAGCAGTGAAAGACTAGCGGGACCCTACGAGCAGTACTTC.